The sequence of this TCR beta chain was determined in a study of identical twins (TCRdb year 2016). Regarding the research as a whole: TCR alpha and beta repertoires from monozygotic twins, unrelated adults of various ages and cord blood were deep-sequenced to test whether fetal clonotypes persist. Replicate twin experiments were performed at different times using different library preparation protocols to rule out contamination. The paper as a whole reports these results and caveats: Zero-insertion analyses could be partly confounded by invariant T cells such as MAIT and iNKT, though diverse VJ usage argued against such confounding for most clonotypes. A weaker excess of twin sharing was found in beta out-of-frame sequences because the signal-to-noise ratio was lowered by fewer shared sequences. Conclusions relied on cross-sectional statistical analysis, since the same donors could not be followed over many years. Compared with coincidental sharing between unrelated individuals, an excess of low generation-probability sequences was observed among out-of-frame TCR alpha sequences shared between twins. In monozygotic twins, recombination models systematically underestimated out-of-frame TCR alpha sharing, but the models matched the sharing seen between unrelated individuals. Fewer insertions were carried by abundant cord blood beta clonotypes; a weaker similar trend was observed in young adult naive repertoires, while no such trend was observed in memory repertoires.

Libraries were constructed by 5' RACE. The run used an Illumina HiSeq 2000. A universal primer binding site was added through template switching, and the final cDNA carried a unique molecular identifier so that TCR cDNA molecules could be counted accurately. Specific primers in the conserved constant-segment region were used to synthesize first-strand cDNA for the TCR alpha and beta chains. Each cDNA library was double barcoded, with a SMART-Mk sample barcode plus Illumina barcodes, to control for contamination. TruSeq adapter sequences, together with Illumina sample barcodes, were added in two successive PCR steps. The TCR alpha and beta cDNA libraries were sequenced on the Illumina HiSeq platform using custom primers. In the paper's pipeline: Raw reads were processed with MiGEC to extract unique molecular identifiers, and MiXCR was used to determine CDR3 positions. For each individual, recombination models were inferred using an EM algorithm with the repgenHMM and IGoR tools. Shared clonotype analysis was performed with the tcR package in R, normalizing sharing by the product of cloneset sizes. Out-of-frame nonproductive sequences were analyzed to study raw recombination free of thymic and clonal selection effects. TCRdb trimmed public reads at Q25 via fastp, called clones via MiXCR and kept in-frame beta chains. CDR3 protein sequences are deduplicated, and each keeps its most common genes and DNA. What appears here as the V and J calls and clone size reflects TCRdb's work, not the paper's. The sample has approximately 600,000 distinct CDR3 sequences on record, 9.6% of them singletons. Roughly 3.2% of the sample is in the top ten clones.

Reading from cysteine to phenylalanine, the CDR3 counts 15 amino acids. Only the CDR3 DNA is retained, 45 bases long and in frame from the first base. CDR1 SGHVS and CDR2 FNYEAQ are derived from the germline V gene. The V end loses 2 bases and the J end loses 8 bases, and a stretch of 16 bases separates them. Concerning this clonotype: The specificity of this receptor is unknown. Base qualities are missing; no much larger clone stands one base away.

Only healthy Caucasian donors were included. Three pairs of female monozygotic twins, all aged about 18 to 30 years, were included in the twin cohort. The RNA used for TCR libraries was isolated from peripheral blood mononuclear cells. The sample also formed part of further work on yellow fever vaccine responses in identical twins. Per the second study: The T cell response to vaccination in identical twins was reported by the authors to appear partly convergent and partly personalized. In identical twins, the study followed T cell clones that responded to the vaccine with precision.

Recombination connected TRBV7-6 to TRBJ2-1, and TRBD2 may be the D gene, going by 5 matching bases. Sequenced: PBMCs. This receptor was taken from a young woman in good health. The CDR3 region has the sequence CASSLSLGRADEQFF. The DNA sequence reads TGTGCCAGCAGCTTATCACTTGGGCGGGCGGATGAGCAGTTCTTC.